The T cell receptor (beta chain) described here comes from a study of blood T cell repertoires in COVID-19. The overall study: Sites in the United States, Italy and Spain provided acute and convalescent COVID-19 samples. Nucleic acid was either cDNA or gDNA, and it came from T cells, B-cell-depleted T cells, or PBMCs.

Authors' data handling: It was from reference gene primer amplification that nucleated cell counts were estimated. Using immunoSEQ multiplex PCR, the repertoire was profiled, and TCRdb retains in-frame clones only, with some absent. V and J calls and clone size are given by that table; D and trimming were obtained from the DNA. The sample yields approximately 63,000 clones, about 90% seen once. Germline lookup yields CDR1 SGHDT and CDR2 YYEEEE. The CDR3 is 14 amino acids. V lost 4 bases and J 1 base, leaving 11 bases between the germline ends. The sample consisted of peripheral blood. The genes are TRBV5-6 and TRBJ2-5, with D perhaps TRBD1 (6 bases). This TCR came from a woman older than 75 with active COVID-19. Written as DNA, the CDR3 is TGTGCCAGCAGCCGGTGGGACACCCAAGAGACCCAGTACTTC. Translated: CASSRWDTQETQYF.